The 27 T cell receptor beta chains below were found in one sample sequenced in a study of shared clonotypes between healthy human individuals. CD45RO negativity and positive selection for CCR7 defined naive CD8 cells, a population that excluded terminally differentiated effector memory CD45RA+ cells. Assay: immunoSEQ multiplex PCR; the TCRdb copy retains only in-frame clones and omits some. The sample holds some 2,000,000 clones, about 95% seen once. The sequenced sample was naive CD8+ T cells sorted from blood. The receptors were gathered from a man aged 18-30 years in good health.

The chain employs TRBV7-9 and TRBJ2-4; D may match TRBD1 or TRBD2 (5 bases each). The germline V gene encodes CDR1 SEHNR and CDR2 FQNEAQ (reference sequence). V was trimmed by 2 bases and J by 2 bases, leaving 10 bases between them. The CDR3 length is 15 residues. CDR3 coding DNA: TGTGCCAGCAGCTTATTCGAGGGGTCCAAAAACATTCAGTACTTC. Translated, it gives CASSLFEGSKNIQYF.

This rearrangement joins TRBV27 to TRBJ1-6; D gene unclear. CDR1 and CDR2 from the germline V gene are MNHEY and SMNVEV (reference sequence). Trimming took off 6 bases at V and 7 bases at J, with 16 bases between the two ends. The CDR3 covers 15 residues. As DNA, the CDR3 is TGTGCCAGCAGCAAATCTCCGGGTTCAAATTCACCCCTCCACTTT. It specifies CASSKSPGSNSPLHF.

On this clone itself: This specimen includes other DNA sequences encoding the same CDR3. This chain's CDR3 is CASSLTDYEQYF. CDR3 DNA sequence: TGTGCCAGCAGCCTGACAGACTACGAGCAGTACTTC. The chain is built from TRBV5-8 and TRBJ2-7, with D maybe TRBD1 (5 bases). V lost 4 bases and J 3 bases, leaving 8 bases between the germline ends. The CDR3 consists of 12 residues. Germline values: CDR1 SGHTS, CDR2 YDEGEE.

The table lists this clone with a count of one. This chain joins TRBV5-1 and TRBJ2-7; 9 bases match TRBD1. The CDR3 runs to 17 residues. J was trimmed by 2 bases and V by 4 bases; bases with no gene match: 13. CDR1 and CDR2 from the germline V gene are SGHRS and YFSETQ. This chain's CDR3 is CASSLNPTGGGAYEQYF. In nucleotides, the CDR3 is TGCGCCAGCAGCCTCAACCCGACAGGGGGGGGTGCCTACGAGCAGTACTTC. The complete variable domain, with remaining parts taken from reference TRBV5-1 and TRBJ2-7, reads KAGVTQTPRYLIKTRGQQVTLSCSPISGHRSVSWYQQTPGQGLQFLFEYFSETQRNKGNFPGRFSGRQFSNSRSEMNVSTLELGDSALYLCASSLNPTGGGAYEQYFGPGTRLTVT.

V and J are TRBV27 and TRBJ1-2; tentative D call: TRBD1 (5 bases). This CDR3 contains 14 residues. CDR1 and CDR2 (germline): MNHEY, SMNVEV (reference sequence). V shed 3 bases and J shed 8 bases, with 16 bases lying between them. Here the CDR3 reads CASSFDGGGWGYTF. DNA for the CDR3: TGTGCCAGCAGTTTTGACGGGGGGGGTTGGGGCTACACCTTC.

The chain joins TRBV4-1 to TRBJ2-7, with D possibly matching TRBD1 (6 bases). The germline V gene has CDR1 MGHRA and CDR2 YSYEKL. There are 14 residues in the CDR3. The V end lost 5 bases, the J end lost 4 bases, and 15 bases lay between the germline ends. The CDR3 DNA reads as TGCGCCAGCAGCTGGGGGCTCGACGGGTACGAGCAGTACTTC. This encodes CASSWGLDGYEQYF.

The chain has TRBV13 and TRBJ2-7; D remains unclear. CDR3 length: 14 residues. The V end lost 5 bases, the J end lost 6 bases, and 17 bases lay between the germline ends. CDR1 is PRHDT and CDR2 is FYEKMQ in the germline V gene (reference sequence). The CDR3 nucleotides read TGTGCCAGCAGCGGGTCTAGTGCATTCCGCGAGCAGTACTTC. Amino acid sequence: CASSGSSAFREQYF.

The chain links TRBV30 to TRBJ1-5; the D gene is possibly TRBD1 (5 bases). This CDR3 has 15 residues. The germline gives CDR1 GTSNPN, CDR2 SVGIG (reference sequence). Trimming took off 3 bases at V and 4 bases at J, with 16 bases between the two ends. The CDR3 DNA follows: TGTGCCTGGAGCGCGAGGGGCCGAGGAAATCAGCCCCAGCATTTT. Encoded protein: CAWSARGRGNQPQHF.

The V gene is TRBV4-1, the J gene TRBJ1-1; weak D call: TRBD1 (6 bases). Trimming took 1 base from V and 2 from J, leaving 20 bases between them. The length of the CDR3 is 18 residues. CDR1 and CDR2 (germline): MGHRA, YSYEKL. CDR3 in DNA: TGCGCCAGCAGCCAAGCCCCCCAGGGGCAGATAGGAAACACTGAAGCTTTCTTT. It encodes CASSQAPQGQIGNTEAFF.

Details on this clone: This sample includes further DNA sequences coding for the same CDR3. The chain combines TRBV27 with TRBJ2-7, with D perhaps matching TRBD2 (6 bases). V shed 3 bases and J shed 7 bases, with 7 bases lying between them. The CDR3 length is 11 residues. CDR1 and CDR2 from the germline V gene are MNHEY and SMNVEV (reference sequence). The CDR3, as DNA: TGTGCCAGCAGTTTTGGGAGGGAGCAGTACTTC. Translation: CASSFGREQYF.

The V call is TRBV6-5, the J call TRBJ2-1; D perhaps matches TRBD1 (5 bases). The V gene lost 10 bases and the J gene lost 0 bases, with 10 bases spanning the gap. The CDR3 covers 13 residues. The germline V gene encodes CDR1 MNHEY and CDR2 SVGAGI. CDR3 in DNA: TGTGCCATCAGCGACAGCTCCTACAATGAGCAGTTCTTC. Protein sequence: CAISDSSYNEQFF.

The CDR3 here is CASSLPAPGQGPSYEQYF. The CDR3 nucleotides are TGTGCCAGCAGCCTACCTGCCCCGGGACAGGGCCCCTCCTACGAGCAGTACTTC. The rearrangement links TRBV7-9 to TRBJ2-7, with 9 positions matching TRBD1. V gave up 5 bases and J gave up 0 bases; unmatched junction bases: 14. Looked up from germline, CDR1 is SEHNR and CDR2 is FQNEAQ (reference sequence). CDR3 length: 18 amino acids.

This clone was found once. The chain links TRBV14 to TRBJ1-5, with D hard to call. From germline, CDR1 is SGHDN and CDR2 FVKESK. There are 13 residues in the CDR3. V gave up 4 bases and J gave up 9 bases, with 13 bases separating them. The CDR3 is CASSPYSSGPQHF. In DNA, the CDR3 is TGTGCCAGCAGCCCCTATTCCTCCGGGCCCCAGCATTTT.

V gene TRBV4-3 combines with J gene TRBJ1-1; D remains unclear. V lost 4 bases and J lost 0, with 6 bases in between. CDR3 length equals 13 residues. The germline V gene has CDR1 LGHNA and CDR2 YSLEER. This chain's CDR3 is CASSPVMNTEAFF. The DNA of the CDR3 is TGCGCCAGCAGCCCGGTGATGAACACTGAAGCTTTCTTT.

The chain links TRBV6-1 to TRBJ2-7; possibly TRBD1 for D (6 bases). The CDR3 length is 13 residues. Per the germline V gene, CDR1 is MNHNS and CDR2 is SASEGT. Between the trimmed V and J ends, which lost 3 bases and 5 bases, there was a span of 11 bases. CDR3 bases: TGTGCCAGCAGTGATCAGGGGCACAACGAGCAGTACTTC. Its protein product is CASSDQGHNEQYF.

The genes are TRBV7-6 and TRBJ2-3; 12 positions match TRBD1. Germline CDR1 SGHVS, CDR2 FNYEAQ. With 5 bases clipped from V and 4 bases from J, the junction kept 4 bases outside the gene matches. This CDR3 is built from 15 residues. This CDR3 reads CASSAGQGAADTQYF. The CDR3 DNA follows: TGTGCCAGCAGCGCGGGACAGGGGGCGGCAGATACGCAGTATTTT. The variable domain in full, completed from reference TRBV7-6 and TRBJ2-3, reads GAGVSQSPRYKVTKRGQDVALRCDPISGHVSLYWYRQALGQGPEFLTYFNYEAQQDKSGLPNDRFSAERPEGSISTLTIQRTEQRDSAMYRCASSAGQGAADTQYFGPGTRLTVL.

This chain joins TRBV9 and TRBJ2-3; the match to TRBD2 covers 11 bases. J was trimmed by 5 bases and V by 0 bases; bases with no gene match: 2. CDR3 length: 15 residues. Germline values: CDR1 SGDLS, CDR2 YYNGEE. The CDR3 is CASSVALAGGDTQYF. As DNA, the CDR3 is TGTGCCAGCAGCGTAGCTCTAGCGGGAGGAGATACGCAGTATTTT. Full variable domain (outside the CDR3, taken from reference TRBV9 and TRBJ2-3): DSGVTQTPKHLITATGQRVTLRCSPRSGDLSVYWYQQSLDQGLQFLIQYYNGEERAKGNILERFSAQQFPDLHSELNLSSLELGDSALYFCASSVALAGGDTQYFGPGTRLTVL.

This clone is a singleton in its sample. The chain recombines TRBV27 with TRBJ1-4; D is ambiguous. The CDR3 spans 17 residues. Germline CDR1 MNHEY, CDR2 SMNVEV (reference sequence). V was cut by 2 bases and J by 0 bases, with 13 bases left in between. DNA of the CDR3: TGTGCCAGCAGTTTAAACGTCCAGAGTGCAACTAATGAAAAACTGTTTTTT. Its translation is CASSLNVQSATNEKLFF.

The rearrangement uses TRBV11-2 and TRBJ2-1; unclear D gene. V shed 5 bases and J shed 9 bases, with 8 bases lying between them. This CDR3 contains 11 residues. Germline V gene lookup returns CDR1 SGHAT and CDR2 FQNNGV. The DNA for the CDR3 is TGTGCCAGCAGCAGCACCGCTGAGCAGTTCTTC. It yields the protein CASSSTAEQFF. The full variable domain, completed using reference TRBV11-2 and TRBJ2-1, is EAGVAQSPRYKIIEKRQSVAFWCNPISGHATLYWYQQILGQGPKLLIQFQNNGVVDDSQLPKDRFSAERLKGVDSTLKIQPAKLEDSAVYLCASSSTAEQFFGPGTRLTVL.

V is TRBV4-3 and J is TRBJ1-2; D not resolved. Trimming removed 1 base from V and 5 bases from J, with 14 bases in between. The germline V gene encodes CDR1 LGHNA and CDR2 YSLEER. CDR3 length equals 15 residues. The CDR3: CASSQVGQSVYGYTF. CDR3 coding DNA: TGCGCCAGCAGCCAAGTAGGCCAGTCCGTATATGGCTACACCTTC.

The chain combines TRBV4-1 with TRBJ2-7, with TRBD2 matching over 12 bases. The CDR3 runs to 15 residues. Germline V gives CDR1 MGHRA, CDR2 YSYEKL. J was trimmed by 3 bases and V by 4 bases; bases with no gene match: 4. The CDR3 DNA reads TGCGCCAGCAGCCTTCAGACTAGCGGGAGCTACGAGCAGTACTTC. Its translation is CASSLQTSGSYEQYF.

This chain links TRBV7-2 with TRBJ2-1; D ambiguous. Germline loops: CDR1 SGHTA, CDR2 FQGNSA. V lost 4 bases and J 2 bases, leaving 12 bases between the germline ends. This CDR3 has 15 amino acids. CDR3 sequence: CASSYSSPPYNEQFF. CDR3 bases: TGTGCCAGCAGCTATTCGTCCCCGCCCTACAATGAGCAGTTCTTC.

The chain recombines TRBV5-8 with TRBJ2-1; 10 bases align to TRBD1. After removal of 0 bases from V and 7 bases from J, the junction contained 4 bases not matched to a gene. Germline V gene lookup returns CDR1 SGHTS and CDR2 YDEGEE. CDR3 size: 15 residues. The CDR3 loop reads CASSLVRGQGNEQFF. CDR3 nucleotides: TGTGCCAGCAGCTTGGTAAGGGGACAGGGGAATGAGCAGTTCTTC. Together with reference TRBV5-8 and TRBJ2-1, the CDR3 gives the full variable domain: EAGVTQSPTHLIKTRGQQATLRCSPISGHTSVYWYQQALGLGLQFLLWYDEGEERNRGNFPPRFSGRQFPNYSSELNVNALELEDSALYLCASSLVRGQGNEQFFGPGTRLTVL.

V is TRBV10-3 and J is TRBJ2-7; D is ambiguous. Germline CDR1 and CDR2: ENHRY and SYGVKD. V lost 0 bases to trimming and J lost 2 bases, with 11 bases between them. This CDR3 region has 15 residues. CDR3: CAISESTDVTYEQYF. The DNA of the CDR3 is TGTGCCATCAGTGAGTCTACGGACGTGACCTACGAGCAGTACTTC.

The chain recombines TRBV14 with TRBJ2-7; no definite D call. V gave up 2 bases and J gave up 5 bases, with 16 bases separating them. The CDR3 extends over 15 amino acids. Germline CDR1 reads SGHDN; CDR2 reads FVKESK. CDR3 protein: CASSQPRVSPNEQYF. CDR3 bases: TGTGCCAGCAGCCAACCAAGGGTATCCCCGAACGAGCAGTACTTC.

The rearrangement joins TRBV7-9 to TRBJ2-7; TRBD2 agrees at 9 bases. V gave up 5 bases and J gave up 0 bases; unmatched junction bases: 2. CDR1 SEHNR and CDR2 FQNEAQ come from the germline V gene (reference sequence). This CDR3 is 14 amino acids long. The CDR3 protein is CASSRSGSSYEQYF. DNA of the CDR3: TGTGCCAGCAGCCGTAGCGGGAGCTCCTACGAGCAGTACTTC.

The chain joins TRBV11-2 to TRBJ2-3; D unclear. The V gene's germline CDR1 is SGHAT and CDR2 FQNNGV. V was cut by 3 bases and J by 6 bases, with 7 bases left in between. There are 12 residues in the CDR3. Written as DNA, the CDR3 is TGTGCCAGCAGCTTTAGTCGCGATACGCAGTATTTT. Protein: CASSFSRDTQYF.